This T cell receptor (beta chain) comes out of a study of OX40 agonist ivuxolimab in advanced cancers. Clones were sequenced by immunoSEQ multiplex PCR, and TCRdb holds only the in-frame ones, with some missing. The sample has approximately 76,000 clones; approximately 85% are singletons. With 6 bases clipped from V and 6 bases from J, the junction kept 10 bases outside the gene matches. Germline V lookup: CDR1 SGHRS, CDR2 YFSETQ. The CDR3 has 15 amino acids. This TCR derives from an adult with an advanced solid tumor such as melanoma, head and neck, liver or kidney cancer. This specimen consisted of CD4+ or CD8+ T cells sorted from blood, obtained in a trial of the OX40 agonist ivuxolimab. The gene calls are TRBV5-1 and TRBJ2-7; 12 positions match TRBD2. CDR3 in amino acids: CASTLTSGGDPEQYF. The CDR3 DNA reads as TGCGCCAGCACCCTGACTAGCGGGGGTGACCCCGAGCAGTACTTC.